A selection of T cell receptor beta chains follows, all from one sample in a study of cytomegalovirus exposure and HLA in healthy donors. Sequencing used immunoSEQ multiplex PCR; TCRdb keeps in-frame clones, though not all of them. This table has some 120,000 clones, around 75% appearing once. Specimen: PBMCs. The receptors come from a woman in her thirties in good health and CMV-seronegative. CDR3s include the opening cysteine and the closing phenylalanine or tryptophan. A D gene is named only where the DNA matches it firmly. Size is omitted from some rows. Given values are once, few, many or a class for expanded clones.

d_gene: NA
j_gene: TRBJ1-5
v_gene: TRBV6-1
abundance: NA
CDR3aa: CASSDIPSSYQPQHF
CDR3nt: TGTGCCAGCAGTGATATCCCGTCCTCCTATCAGCCCCAGCATTTT

d_gene: NA
j_gene: TRBJ2-3
v_gene: TRBV5-6
abundance: NA
CDR3aa: CASSLAPPHTDTQYF
CDR3nt: TGTGCCAGCAGCTTGGCCCCCCCACACACAGATACGCAGTATTTT

d_gene: NA
j_gene: TRBJ2-5
v_gene: TRBV7-3
abundance: NA
CDR3aa: CASSIEALGTQYF
CDR3nt: TGTGCCAGCAGCATTGAAGCTCTCGGGACCCAGTACTTC

d_gene: NA
j_gene: TRBJ1-2
v_gene: TRBV30
abundance: NA
CDR3aa: CAWSVHGRYYGYTF
CDR3nt: TGTGCCTGGAGTGTACACGGGAGATACTATGGCTACACCTTC

d_gene: TRBD1
j_gene: TRBJ1-1
v_gene: TRBV27
abundance: NA
CDR3aa: CASSLSGTGSEAFF
CDR3nt: TGTGCCAGCAGTTTATCCGGGACAGGGTCTGAAGCTTTCTTT

d_gene: TRBD1
j_gene: TRBJ2-7
v_gene: TRBV6-5
abundance: NA
CDR3aa: CATMTTGPYEQYF
CDR3nt: TGTGCCACAATGACGACAGGGCCCTACGAGCAGTACTTC

d_gene: NA
j_gene: TRBJ1-2
v_gene: TRBV7-9
abundance: NA
CDR3aa: CASSLPTDRGYTF
CDR3nt: TGTGCCAGCAGCCTCCCAACCGACAGAGGCTACACCTTC

d_gene: TRBD1
j_gene: TRBJ1-1
v_gene: TRBV5-6
abundance: NA
CDR3aa: CASRGQGYTEAFF
CDR3nt: TGTGCCAGCAGGGGACAGGGATATACTGAAGCTTTCTTT

d_gene: TRBD1
j_gene: TRBJ1-1
v_gene: TRBV11-3
abundance: NA
CDR3aa: CASRHIRTGGEAFF
CDR3nt: TGTGCCAGCAGGCATATCCGCACAGGGGGGGAAGCTTTCTTT

d_gene: NA
j_gene: TRBJ1-1
v_gene: TRBV27
abundance: few
CDR3aa: CASSPSMNTEAFF
CDR3nt: TGTGCCAGCAGTCCGAGTATGAACACTGAAGCTTTCTTT

d_gene: TRBD1
j_gene: TRBJ2-7
v_gene: TRBV15
abundance: NA
CDR3aa: CATSRPGQGTYEQYF
CDR3nt: TGTGCCACCAGCCGTCCGGGACAGGGGACCTACGAGCAGTACTTC

d_gene: NA
j_gene: TRBJ2-3
v_gene: TRBV7-9
abundance: NA
CDR3aa: CASSQRGLTTDTQYF
CDR3nt: TGTGCCAGCAGCCAGAGGGGACTGACCACAGATACGCAGTATTTT

d_gene: TRBD1
j_gene: TRBJ2-1
v_gene: TRBV7-9
abundance: NA
CDR3aa: CASSFGTGKNEQFF
CDR3nt: TGTGCCAGCAGCTTCGGGACAGGGAAAAATGAGCAGTTCTTC

d_gene: NA
j_gene: TRBJ1-5
v_gene: TRBV2
abundance: NA
CDR3aa: CASRGGISNQPQHF
CDR3nt: TGTGCCAGCAGGGGGGGGATCAGCAATCAGCCCCAGCATTTT

d_gene: NA
j_gene: TRBJ1-1
v_gene: TRBV10-3
abundance: NA
CDR3aa: CAISEGPRGKSTEAFF
CDR3nt: TGTGCCATCAGTGAGGGACCCAGGGGCAAAAGTACTGAAGCTTTCTTT

d_gene: NA
j_gene: TRBJ1-3
v_gene: TRBV7-8
abundance: NA
CDR3aa: CASSFRYRNRTTKGNTIYF
CDR3nt: TGTGCCAGCAGCTTCAGATACAGAAACAGGACAACCAAGGGAAACACCATATATTTT

d_gene: TRBD2
j_gene: TRBJ2-1
v_gene: TRBV5-6
abundance: NA
CDR3aa: CASSLALAGFYNEQFF
CDR3nt: TGTGCCAGCAGCTTGGCCCTAGCGGGATTCTACAATGAGCAGTTCTTC

d_gene: TRBD1
j_gene: TRBJ1-2
v_gene: TRBV2
abundance: NA
CDR3aa: CASSETGANYGYTF
CDR3nt: TGTGCCAGCAGCGAGACAGGGGCTAACTATGGCTACACCTTC

d_gene: NA
j_gene: TRBJ2-7
v_gene: TRBV6-6
abundance: few
CDR3aa: CASSLPSGSTYEQYF
CDR3nt: TGTGCCAGCAGCCTTCCTTCCGGGAGCACCTACGAGCAGTACTTC

d_gene: NA
j_gene: TRBJ1-2
v_gene: TRBV7-9
abundance: once
CDR3aa: CASVGQGTGYTF
CDR3nt: TGTGCCAGCGTCGGGCAGGGGACTGGCTACACCTTC

d_gene: NA
j_gene: TRBJ1-3
v_gene: TRBV9
abundance: NA
CDR3aa: CASSPERGAGNTIYF
CDR3nt: TGTGCCAGCAGCCCGGAGCGAGGAGCTGGAAACACCATATATTTT

d_gene: NA
j_gene: TRBJ2-2
v_gene: TRBV9
abundance: NA
CDR3aa: CASSPGVREELFF
CDR3nt: TGTGCCAGTAGTCCGGGGGTTAGAGAGGAGCTGTTTTTT

d_gene: NA
j_gene: TRBJ1-1
v_gene: TRBV19
abundance: few
CDR3aa: CASSIERTNTEAFF
CDR3nt: TGTGCCAGTAGTATTGAGCGCACGAACACTGAAGCTTTCTTT

d_gene: NA
j_gene: TRBJ1-2
v_gene: TRBV5-8
abundance: once
CDR3aa: CASSSATGRYGYTF
CDR3nt: TGTGCCAGCAGCTCGGCGACAGGCCGCTATGGCTACACCTTC

d_gene: TRBD2
j_gene: TRBJ2-1
v_gene: TRBV29-1
abundance: NA
CDR3aa: CSVDSSGGPPPYNEQFF
CDR3nt: TGCAGCGTCGACTCTAGCGGGGGGCCACCACCCTACAATGAGCAGTTCTTC

d_gene: NA
j_gene: TRBJ1-5
v_gene: TRBV30
abundance: few
CDR3aa: CAWSPGERRPQHF
CDR3nt: TGTGCCTGGAGCCCAGGGGAGCGGCGGCCCCAGCATTTT

d_gene: NA
j_gene: TRBJ1-2
v_gene: TRBV19
abundance: NA
CDR3aa: CASMGGPYYGYTF
CDR3nt: TGTGCCAGTATGGGAGGCCCCTACTATGGCTACACCTTC